Listed below are T cell receptor beta chains from one sample, sequenced in a study of radiotherapy plus CTLA-4 blockade in lung cancer. Assay used: immunoSEQ multiplex PCR; TCRdb lists only in-frame clones, some missing. The sample lists 81,000 or so clones; approximately 86% were seen once. Source: peripheral blood, taken from a patient treated with radiotherapy plus ipilimumab. These receptors all come from a human donor with non-small cell lung cancer who had stable disease on radiotherapy plus ipilimumab. Each CDR3 is given with its conserved first and last residue. D genes are given only for firm matches. Clone size is shown for a subset of rows, as once, few, many or a class of expanded clone.

D	J	V	size	CDR3	DNA
NA	TRBJ2-7	TRBV28	NA	CASSLTGYEQYF	TGTGCCAGCAGTTTAACTGGTTACGAGCAGTACTTC
NA	TRBJ2-2	TRBV14	NA	CASSRGTWAGELFF	TGTGCCAGCAGCCGCGGGACATGGGCCGGGGAGCTGTTTTTT
NA	TRBJ2-7	TRBV6-1	NA	CASSDRFPTYEQYF	TGTGCCAGCAGTGACAGGTTTCCAACCTACGAGCAGTACTTC
NA	TRBJ1-5	TRBV19	NA	CASSIVGRPQHF	TGTGCCAGTAGTATAGTGGGTCGGCCCCAGCATTTT
TRBD2	TRBJ2-3	TRBV7-3	NA	CASSLLADTDTQYF	TGTGCCAGCAGCTTACTAGCGGACACAGATACGCAGTATTTT
NA	TRBJ2-4	TRBV7-9	NA	CASSWQRGELAKNIQYF	TGTGCCAGCAGCTGGCAAAGGGGTGAGTTGGCCAAAAACATTCAGTACTTC
TRBD1	TRBJ2-7	TRBV6-5	few	CASSPGTGIAYEQYF	TGTGCCAGCAGTCCTGGGACAGGGATCGCCTACGAGCAGTACTTC
NA	TRBJ1-3	TRBV11-3	NA	CASSSPGEGNTIYF	TGTGCCAGCAGCTCGCCGGGGGAAGGAAACACCATATATTTT
NA	TRBJ2-5	TRBV7-9	NA	CASSFPESRVLAETQYF	TGTGCCAGCAGCTTTCCTGAAAGTCGCGTGCTAGCGGAGACCCAGTACTTC
NA	TRBJ2-6	TRBV2	NA	CASSEAWGSGANVLTF	TGTGCCAGCAGTGAAGCCTGGGGGTCAGGGGCCAACGTCCTGACTTTC
TRBD1	TRBJ1-2	TRBV29-1	NA	CSVGQGYGYTF	TGCAGCGTGGGACAGGGCTATGGCTACACCTTC
NA	TRBJ2-2	TRBV11-2	NA	CASSPAWGGYRNTGELFF	TGTGCCAGCAGCCCCGCGTGGGGCGGGTACCGGAACACCGGGGAGCTGTTTTTT
NA	TRBJ1-2	TRBV30	NA	CAWTGNNYGYTF	TGTGCCTGGACAGGGAATAACTATGGCTACACCTTC
NA	TRBJ2-3	TRBV7-3	NA	CASSLPGAYTQYF	TGTGCCAGCAGCTTACCGGGGGCATATACGCAGTATTTT
TRBD2	TRBJ2-7	TRBV27	NA	CASSSAGRGPYEQYF	TGTGCCAGCAGTTCCGCAGGGAGGGGACCCTACGAGCAGTACTTC
NA	TRBJ1-2	TRBV5-5	NA	CASSLGQGIAYGYTF	TGTGCCAGCAGCTTGGGGCAGGGCATTGCCTATGGCTACACCTTC
NA	TRBJ2-7	TRBV2	NA	CASSLVIHEQYF	TGTGCCAGCAGCCTTGTTATCCACGAGCAGTACTTC
TRBD1	TRBJ1-4	TRBV5-1	NA	CASSVDRVEEKLFF	TGCGCCAGCAGCGTGGACAGGGTGGAAGAAAAACTGTTTTTT
NA	TRBJ2-7	TRBV11-2	NA	CASSLVTGLYEQYF	TGTGCCAGCAGCTTAGTTACAGGGTTATACGAGCAGTACTTC
TRBD1	TRBJ2-7	TRBV7-9	NA	CASSSKTGTGEQYF	TGTGCCAGCAGTTCGAAGACAGGGACGGGCGAGCAGTACTTC
NA	TRBJ2-7	TRBV6-5	few	CASSYSSIGLYEQYF	TGTGCCAGCAGTTACTCGAGCATAGGGCTCTACGAGCAGTACTTC
TRBD1	TRBJ2-1	TRBV5-6	NA	CASSLLGQGGHEQFF	TGTGCCAGCAGCTTGTTGGGACAGGGGGGTCATGAGCAGTTCTTC
TRBD1	TRBJ1-5	TRBV19	NA	CASAIQGTYSNQPQHF	TGTGCCAGCGCGATACAGGGGACCTATAGCAATCAGCCCCAGCATTTT
NA	TRBJ1-5	TRBV7-3	NA	CASSLSREQPQHF	TGTGCCAGCAGCTTATCTAGGGAGCAGCCCCAGCATTTT
NA	TRBJ2-5	TRBV6-1	NA	CASSGGREWETQYF	TGTGCCAGCAGTGGTGGCAGGGAATGGGAGACCCAGTACTTC
NA	TRBJ1-5	TRBV19	NA	CASNPTRGYSNQPQHF	TGTGCCAGTAATCCGACTCGGGGATATAGCAATCAGCCCCAGCATTTT
NA	TRBJ2-2	TRBV10-1	NA	CASSVKGTGELFF	TGCGCCAGCAGTGTAAAGGGAACCGGGGAGCTGTTTTTT
NA	TRBJ2-3	TRBV9	NA	CASSVGPQEDTQYF	TGTGCCAGCAGCGTAGGTCCCCAGGAGGATACGCAGTATTTT
NA	TRBJ2-2	TRBV5-1	once	CASAFTGELFF	TGCGCCAGCGCCTTCACCGGGGAGCTGTTTTTT